This TCR beta chain stems from a study of T-cell memory formation after mild COVID-19 (dated by TCRdb to the early 2020s). General notes on the study: TCR sequence clusters from the two donors were largely donor specific. Longitudinal TCRalpha and TCRbeta repertoire sequencing tracked T-cell clones expanding and contracting after mild COVID-19 in a couple of donors. The cohort comprised two young, previously healthy adult volunteers, one female and one male. Broader findings and caveats from the paper: The study included only a couple of mild cases, and larger cohorts that include severe cases with pre-infection samples were judged to be necessary. The detection of some responding clones in pre-infection memory suggests that pre-existing cross-reactive memory T cells joined the SARS-CoV-2 response. Contracting CD4+ clones turned up mainly in the CM and EM memory subsets, whereas EMRA was where CD8+ clones were enriched. The second-wave clones that peaked on day 37 were not confirmed to be SARS-CoV-2 specific. Balanced CD4/CD8 phenotypes were observed for clones contracting from day 15 to 85, whereas a bias towards CD4+ was observed for a second wave of clones expanding from day 15 to 37.

The sequencer was an Illumina NovaSeq 6000. TCRalpha and TCRbeta cDNA libraries were constructed by 5'RACE with constant-segment primers, with sample barcodes and unique molecular identifiers being introduced. RNA was extracted from every sample with Trizol reagent. Libraries were amplified in two PCR steps, with a second sample barcode and Illumina TruSeq adapters added in the second step. Sequencing of libraries was performed on an Illumina NovaSeq with 2 x 150 bp paired-end reads. The original methods were these. Demultiplexing of reads and collapsing into UMI-guided consensus sequences were performed with migec v1.2.7. Using mixcr v2.1.11, the UMI consensuses were aligned to TRA and TRB V and J templates and assembled into clonotypes. Expanded or contracted clonotypes were those called significant by both edgeR and NoisET, with noise models trained on biological replicates. For edgeR calls, the thresholds were a false discovery rate-adjusted p below 0.01 and a log2 fold-change of 1. As an exploratory analysis of dynamics, max-normalized trajectories of the 1000 most abundant clonotypes were examined by PCA with hierarchical clustering. The CD4 or CD8 phenotype of responding clones was assigned using the separately sequenced CD4+ and CD8+ repertoires. The public reads were reanalyzed by TCRdb: fastp trimming at Q25, MiXCR alignment, in-frame beta chains only. A single entry per CDR3 protein holds the most common genes and DNA from its merged rows. TCRdb, not the original authors, processed these V and J calls. Counted in this sample were roughly 200,000 distinct CDR3 sequences; 7.5% to 10% of them appeared once. 3% to 4% of the sample belongs to the ten largest clones.

As for this clonotype: Its antigen has not been determined. Base qualities are not provided; no much larger clone lies one nucleotide away.

Ficoll-Paque density gradient centrifugation was the method used to isolate PBMCs. V and J are truncated by 4 bases and 6 bases respectively, leaving an intervening sequence of 11 bases. Including cysteine and phenylalanine, the CDR3 has 13 amino acids. This entry keeps only the CDR3 DNA: 39 bases, framed from base 1. CDR1 and CDR2 were assigned from the germline V gene as SGHDN and FVKESK. The chain is made from TRBV14 and TRBJ2-3, and TRBD2 may be the D gene, going by 5 matching bases. The source material was PBMCs or a T cell subset sorted from them (not recorded which). This TCR was recovered from a man aged 18 to 30 who had mild COVID-19 (a few samples of this study predate the infection). The sample titles of this study are shuffled in the database, so cell type and time point are left out; the donor was told from shared clones. This receptor has the CDR3 CASSRGIPDTQYF. In nucleotides, the sequence is TGTGCCAGCAGCCGAGGGATCCCCGATACGCAGTATTTT.